This TCR beta chain was sequenced during a study of T cell repertoires in cytomegalovirus infection (dated by TCRdb to between 2017 and 2020). Regarding the research as a whole: Alongside well-studied HLA-B-restricted epitopes, the peptide stimulations were aimed at recently identified HLA-C-restricted CMV epitopes, whose presentation resists viral immunomodulation. Donor HLA type was relevant to the analysis, because carriage of CMV infection together with the matching HLA type was indicated by public TCR beta signatures. Points the paper makes about the study in general: In both this cohort and an independent cohort of 352 donors, the cumulative frequency of public TCR beta family members distinguished carriers of CMV infection plus the relevant HLA type. The ex vivo response was dominated by HLA-C-restricted CMV-specific TCR beta clonotypes, which also provided the single most frequent clonotype in two of eight donors.

According to the study, the label for this sample's treatment or condition signals: in vitro stimulation with specific CMV peptide epitopes to enrich CMV-specific T cells. The CDR3 contains 17 residues, cysteine and phenylalanine counted. Just the 51-base CDR3 DNA is kept, in frame starting at base 1. Taken from the germline V gene, the CDR1 and CDR2 loops are LGHNA and YNFKEQ. Trimming accounts for 1 base at V and 4 bases at J, while the number of junction bases matched to no gene is 5. This clonotype was found a few times. Its specific antigen is unknown. Base qualities were left out, and no much larger clone turns up one base away. TCRdb records Illumina HiSeq 1500 as the sequencer. TCRdb handled the public reads itself, with Q25 trimming in fastp and clone calling in MiXCR, and kept productive beta chains. All rows with the same CDR3 protein become a single entry with the most common DNA and genes. The sample has 200,000 or so distinct CDR3 sequences on record, approximately 40% of them singletons. Together, the top ten hold roughly three fifths of the sample.

The material sequenced was CD8+ T cells from cultured PBMCs, taken from culture after CMV antigen stimulation. Recombination linked TRBV4-2 to TRBJ2-2; TRBD2 matches 11 bases in the middle. The source of this sequence is a human donor in good health (CMV status not recorded). Some clones in this sample may be carry-over from other donors' samples. The CDR3 sequence is CASSQGWLAGGTGELFF. The DNA sequence follows: TGTGCCAGCAGCCAAGGGTGGCTAGCGGGAGGCACCGGGGAGCTGTTTTTT.